Many counts were recorded for the clone carrying this T cell receptor beta chain. Its antigen remains unknown. CDR3 length: 11 residues. Trimming took off 5 bases at V and 3 bases at J, with 5 bases between the two ends. Germline V CDR1 and CDR2: MDHEN, SYDVKM. The sample is drawn from a study of response to subunit inactivated influenza vaccine. One entry per CDR3 protein, called by TCRdb with MiXCR from the RT-PCR reads. The sample comprises fewer than 700,000 distinct CDR3 sequences, 10% to 15% of which are singletons, and 10% to 15% rests with the top ten. Regarding the study as a whole: Few new T cells, the authors suggested, are recruited by each seasonal influenza vaccination.

This TCR was sampled from a man aged 50-59 years who received an inactivated influenza vaccine. The V and J genes are TRBV28 and TRBJ2-7; D remains ambiguous. Sequencing was performed on PBMCs from blood, taken about 40 days after vaccination. The CDR3 nucleotides are TGTGCCAGCAGTGCGGTCTACGAGCAGTACTTC. It codes for CASSAVYEQYF.